The 24 T cell receptor beta chains listed next were all sequenced from one sample in a study of T cell responses to AZD1222 COVID-19 vaccine (dated by TCRdb to the early 2020s). The time point label corresponds to: about 28 days (+/-7) after the second vaccine dose. Libraries were built with the immunoSEQ multiplex PCR assay. TCRdb took this table from immuneACCESS and kept in-frame rearrangements with V and J called. Such tables lack part of the clones; where checked against another copy, unresolved V genes explain under half of the gap, and the rest is unexplained. Within this sample are more than 85,000 clones, with about 88% of them counted one time only. Roughly 15% of the sample lies in the top ten. This material consisted of peripheral blood, taken 28 days after the second AZD1222 dose. The receptors shown here come from an adult who received the AZD1222 COVID-19 vaccine.

Comment on this clone: The germline gene is not matched at one end of the junction; a read error may be the cause. The same CDR3 is also encoded by other DNA sequences in this sample. This chain links TRBV14 with TRBJ1-2; D gene unclear. CDR1 and CDR2 from the germline V gene are SGHDN and FVKESK. This CDR3 contains 14 residues. CDR3 sequence (DNA): TGTGCCAGCAGCCAAGACAGAGGATTCCATGGCTATACCTTC. Translated: CASSQDRGFHGYTF. Full variable domain (outside the CDR3, taken from reference TRBV14 and TRBJ1-2): EAGVTQFPSHSVIEKGQTVTLRCDPISGHDNLYWYRRVMGKEIKFLLHFVKESKQDESGMPNNRFLAERTGGTYSTLKVQPAELEDSGVYFCASSQDRGFHGYTFGSGTRLTVV.

V and J are TRBV29-1 and TRBJ1-5; the match to TRBD1 covers 9 bases. This CDR3 region has 20 residues. Trimming removed 3 bases from V and 0 bases from J; junction bases left unmatched: 18. Germline V gene data show CDR1 as SQVTM and CDR2 as ANQGSEA. The chain's CDR3 is CSVDYHRDRDVSYSNQPQHF. The DNA for the CDR3 is TGCAGCGTTGATTACCACCGGGACAGGGATGTGTCCTATAGCAATCAGCCCCAGCATTTT. The full variable domain, rest sourced from reference TRBV29-1 and TRBJ1-5, is SAVISQKPSRDICQRGTSLTIQCQVDSQVTMMFWYRQQPGQSLTLIATANQGSEATYESGFVIDKFPISRPNLTFSTLTVSNMSPEDSSIYLCSVDYHRDRDVSYSNQPQHFGDGTRLSIL.

J is TRBJ1-1 and V is TRBV9, with D perhaps TRBD1 (5 bases). The CDR3 has 15 residues. Germline V CDR1 and CDR2: SGDLS, YYNGEE. Between the trimmed V and J ends, which lost 1 base and 1 base, there was a span of 11 bases. The CDR3, as DNA: TGTGCCAGCAGCGTATTTAGGGGAGGGAACACTGAAGCTTTCTTT. Residues: CASSVFRGGNTEAFF.

The V call is TRBV5-1, the J call TRBJ1-1, with 7 bases fitting TRBD1. The germline V gene has CDR1 SGHRS and CDR2 YFSETQ. The CDR3 totals 17 residues. Losses at the gene ends were 0 bases for V and 3 bases for J; bases not matched to a gene: 11. As DNA, the CDR3 is TGCGCCAGCAGCTTGGGGGCCAACAGGGGTTCCCACACTGAAGCTTTCTTT. Translating gives CASSLGANRGSHTEAFF.

This clone was observed a handful of times. V usage is TRBV19 and J usage is TRBJ2-2; 11 bases map to TRBD2. CDR3 length equals 17 residues. Germline CDR1 reads LNHDA; CDR2 reads SQIVND (reference sequence). Trimming cost V 7 bases and J 4 bases; bases outside gene matches: 11. The CDR3 here is CASTWVAGGPSTGELFF. CDR3 nucleotide sequence: TGTGCCAGTACATGGGTAGCGGGAGGGCCGAGCACCGGGGAGCTGTTTTTT.

This chain joins TRBV27 and TRBJ2-7; D could derive from TRBD1 or TRBD2 (5 bases each). The germline gives CDR1 MNHEY, CDR2 SMNVEV (reference sequence). Trimming cost V 3 bases and J 2 bases, with 14 bases left between them. The CDR3 sequence is 15 residues long. The CDR3 nucleotides are TGTGCCAGCAGTTTGAATGGGGGTTCCACCTACGAGCAGTACTTC. Translating gives CASSLNGGSTYEQYF.

This rearrangement joins TRBV6-6 to TRBJ2-7; the match to TRBD2 covers 7 bases. V shed 6 bases and J 2 bases; nucleotides not matched to a gene: 10. CDR1 is MNHNY, CDR2 SVGAGI, per germline (reference sequence). This CDR3 has 15 residues. The chain's CDR3 is CASSLEASGPYEQYF. The CDR3 nucleotides read TGTGCCAGCAGCCTCGAGGCTAGCGGTCCCTACGAGCAGTACTTC.

The chain has TRBV5-1 and TRBJ2-7; 8 bases map to TRBD1. The trim removed 4 bases at V and 5 bases at J, leaving 5 bases unmatched. This CDR3 is built from 13 residues. CDR1 is SGHRS and CDR2 is YFSETQ in the germline V gene. The CDR3 coding sequence is TGCGCCAGCAGCAGGACAGGGCTCAACGAGCAGTACTTC. As protein: CASSRTGLNEQYF.

The V and J genes are TRBV28 and TRBJ2-4, with D perhaps TRBD2 (6 bases). The CDR3 is 17 residues long. Germline V CDR1 and CDR2: MDHEN, SYDVKM. The V end lost 10 bases, the J end lost 7 bases, and 29 bases lay between the germline ends. CDR3 region: CATTTKLQRVEINIQYF. Here the CDR3 DNA reads TGTGCCACCACCACAAAACTACAGCGGGTTGAAATTAACATTCAGTACTTC.

The chain uses TRBV5-1 and TRBJ2-2; possibly TRBD2 for D (6 bases). This CDR3 is built from 17 residues. The germline gives CDR1 SGHRS, CDR2 YFSETQ. The V end was cut by 0 bases, the J end by 0 bases, with 12 bases between. CDR3 in DNA: TGCGCCAGCAGCTTGGGGTTTGCGGGATCGAACACCGGGGAGCTGTTTTTT. This encodes CASSLGFAGSNTGELFF. Based on the CDR3 plus reference TRBV5-1 and TRBJ2-2, the full variable domain is KAGVTQTPRYLIKTRGQQVTLSCSPISGHRSVSWYQQTPGQGLQFLFEYFSETQRNKGNFPGRFSGRQFSNSRSEMNVSTLELGDSALYLCASSLGFAGSNTGELFFGEGSRLTVL.

This CDR3 reads CAGYRGYNSPLHF. The CDR3 nucleotides are TGTGCCGGGTACAGGGGCTATAATTCACCCCTCCACTTT. The V and J genes are TRBV27 and TRBJ1-6; 7 positions match TRBD1. This CDR3 has 13 amino acids. With 11 bases clipped from V and 3 bases from J, the junction kept 4 bases outside the gene matches. CDR1 MNHEY and CDR2 SMNVEV come from the germline V gene (reference sequence).

This sequence joins TRBV6-5 and TRBJ1-1; 8 bases are a match to TRBD1. The CDR3 runs to 14 residues. Germline loops: CDR1 MNHEY, CDR2 SVGAGI. Trimming took 6 bases from V and 2 from J; bases not matched to a gene: 5. DNA of the CDR3: TGTGCCAGCAGAGCTTCAGGGGGCAACACTGAAGCTTTCTTT. Translating it yields CASRASGGNTEAFF.

The chain links TRBV30 to TRBJ2-4; possible D gene TRBD2, 6 bases. Trimming took 0 bases from V and 6 from J, leaving 9 bases between them. The germline CDR1 and CDR2 sequences are GTSNPN and SVGIG (reference sequence). The CDR3 runs to 13 residues. The CDR3 region has the DNA TGTGCCTGGAGTGTAGGAGGGGCAAACATTCAGTACTTC. It translates to CAWSVGGANIQYF.

In this sample, this clone turned up once. This chain links TRBV6-1 with TRBJ1-2, with 7 bases matching TRBD1. Germline CDR1 and CDR2: MNHNS and SASEGT. V trimming: 0 bases; J trimming: 4 bases; junction bases outside the gene matches: 11. The CDR3 extends over 17 amino acids. In DNA, the CDR3 is TGTGCCAGCAGTGAAGCGGGTCGGGGCAGGGGGTCCTATGGCTACACCTTC. This sequence encodes CASSEAGRGRGSYGYTF.

The chain recombines TRBV4-1 with TRBJ2-5; D unclear. Germline V lookup: CDR1 MGHRA, CDR2 YSYEKL. There are 13 residues in the CDR3. V gave up 1 base and J gave up 5 bases, with 8 bases separating them. CDR3 bases: TGCGCCAGCAGCCAAGGATCGAGTGAGACCCAGTACTTC. Translating it yields CASSQGSSETQYF.

This chain connects TRBV7-8 to TRBJ2-7; 10 positions match TRBD2. J gave up 5 bases and V 1 base, and 8 bases lay outside the gene matches. Germline V gene lookup returns CDR1 SGHVS and CDR2 FQNEAQ. CDR3 size: 16 residues. Written as DNA, the CDR3 is TGTGCCAGCAGCTTAGAAAGTAGGCTAGCGGGAGACGAGCAGTACTTC. It is translated as CASSLESRLAGDEQYF.

This sequence joins TRBV12-3 or TRBV12-4 and TRBJ1-5, with D uncertain. V lost 5 bases and J 5 bases, leaving 10 bases between the germline ends. This CDR3 contains 13 residues. CDR3 residues: CASSPTRDQPQHF. CDR3 nucleotide sequence: TGTGCCAGCAGTCCAACAAGAGATCAGCCCCAGCATTTT.

The chain couples TRBV4-1 to TRBJ1-5; D might be TRBD1 (5 bases). V was cut by 4 bases and J by 0 bases, with 13 bases left in between. This CDR3 region has 16 residues. Germline-derived CDR1 and CDR2 are MGHRA and YSYEKL. CDR3: CASSPWDGYSNQPQHF. In DNA, the CDR3 is TGCGCCAGCAGCCCCTGGGACGGTTATAGCAATCAGCCCCAGCATTTT.

The genes are TRBV19 and TRBJ2-7; D is ambiguous. V lost 4 bases and J 6 bases, leaving 19 bases between the germline ends. The CDR3 covers 15 residues. Germline V lookup: CDR1 LNHDA, CDR2 SQIVND (reference sequence). The CDR3 region is CASSKVRIPLGEQYF. The CDR3 DNA reads TGTGCCAGTAGTAAAGTGAGGATACCTTTAGGCGAGCAGTACTTC.

This clone was found a few times. The chain carries TRBV29-1 and TRBJ1-1; D is possibly TRBD1 (6 bases). This CDR3 has 14 residues. CDR1 is SQVTM, CDR2 ANQGSEA, per germline. The V end lost 3 bases, the J end lost 4 bases, and 15 bases lay between the germline ends. The CDR3 bases are TGCAGCGTTGAGGAGCAGGGGCGAACCACTGAAGCTTTCTTT. Protein product: CSVEEQGRTTEAFF. Based on the CDR3 plus reference TRBV29-1 and TRBJ1-1, the full variable domain is SAVISQKPSRDICQRGTSLTIQCQVDSQVTMMFWYRQQPGQSLTLIATANQGSEATYESGFVIDKFPISRPNLTFSTLTVSNMSPEDSSIYLCSVEEQGRTTEAFFGQGTRLTVV.

This chain connects TRBV2 to TRBJ2-1; 8 nucleotides line up with TRBD1. J lost 3 bases, V lost 7 bases, and 2 bases had no gene match. The CDR3 spans 13 residues. CDR1 is SNHLY, CDR2 FYNNEI, per germline. Here the CDR3 reads CASTGQGYNEQFF. CDR3 DNA sequence: TGTGCCAGCACTGGACAGGGCTACAATGAGCAGTTCTTC.

The J gene is TRBJ2-1, the V gene TRBV4-1; the match to TRBD2 covers 7 bases. With V trimmed by 7 bases and J by 4 bases, 7 bases remained unmatched. Germline CDR1 is MGHRA and CDR2 is YSYEKL. The CDR3 loop spans 14 amino acids. The CDR3 DNA follows: TGCGCCAGCACCCGACTAGCTGGTTACAATGAGCAGTTCTTC. This sequence encodes CASTRLAGYNEQFF.

V usage is TRBV7-9 and J usage is TRBJ2-1; no definite D call. The V gene lost 4 bases and the J gene lost 8 bases, with 6 bases spanning the gap. Germline V CDR1 and CDR2: SEHNR, FQNEAQ (reference sequence). The CDR3 has 11 amino acids. This chain's CDR3 is CASSWSDEQFF. In nucleotides, the CDR3 is TGTGCCAGCAGCTGGTCCGATGAGCAGTTCTTC.

In this sample, this clone turned up once. The rearrangement uses TRBV28 and TRBJ2-7; D is undetermined. In germline, CDR1 is MDHEN, CDR2 SYDVKM. This CDR3 contains 11 residues. V gave up 0 bases and J gave up 7 bases, with 4 bases separating them. This CDR3 reads CASSLWGEQYF. DNA for the CDR3: TGTGCCAGCAGTTTATGGGGAGAGCAGTACTTC.